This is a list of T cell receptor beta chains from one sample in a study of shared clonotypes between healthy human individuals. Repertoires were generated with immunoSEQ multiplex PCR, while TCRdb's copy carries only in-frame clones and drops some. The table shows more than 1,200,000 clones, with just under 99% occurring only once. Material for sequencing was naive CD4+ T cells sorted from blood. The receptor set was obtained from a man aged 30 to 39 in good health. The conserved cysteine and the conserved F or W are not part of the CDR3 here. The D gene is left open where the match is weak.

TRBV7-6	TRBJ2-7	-	ASSPDGTLYEQY
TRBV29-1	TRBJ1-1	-	SVDVNTEAF
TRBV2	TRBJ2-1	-	ASSGGRSSYNEQF
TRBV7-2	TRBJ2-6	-	ASSLVGLPFGANVLT
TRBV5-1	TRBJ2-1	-	ASSLDSTNEQF
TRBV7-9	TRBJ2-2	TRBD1	ASSTLDRARNTGELF
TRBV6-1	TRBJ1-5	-	ASRQGGYQPQH
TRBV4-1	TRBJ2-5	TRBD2	ASSQGWTSSLGETQY
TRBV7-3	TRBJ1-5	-	ASSPTGGGQPQH
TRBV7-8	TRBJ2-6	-	ASSLISRTSGANVLT
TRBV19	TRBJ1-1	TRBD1	ASSIVGTGTTEAF
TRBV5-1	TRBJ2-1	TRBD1	ASSLSPFRDRGAYNEQF
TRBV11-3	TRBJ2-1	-	ASADNEQF